This entry features one T cell receptor (beta chain) sequence. Its antigen is undetermined. The sample originates from a study of CD8+ T cells in alopecia areata. Study as a whole: Severity scoring for treated patients was based on the percentage of affected scalp area.

Treatment here: oral pan-JAK inhibitor, 5-10 mg twice daily. The length of the CDR3 is 14 residues. CDR1 and CDR2 (germline): GTSNPN, SVGIG (reference sequence). Trimming stripped 2 bases from V and 1 base from J, with 12 bases between. cDNA prepared by RNA extraction and subsequent reverse transcription served as the template for sequencing. Some clones are missing from TCRdb's copy, which holds only in-frame ones; the method was immunoSEQ multiplex PCR. The sample yields over 90,000 clones, under 90% seen once. Study-wide points: Against the mouse data, patients shared TCRs less clearly, possibly for HLA reasons.

The source material was CD8+ T cells sorted from blood, sampled between weeks 30 and 35, from a patient treated with tofacitinib. The chain links TRBV30 to TRBJ2-7; D uncertain. This TCR was recovered from a human donor with alopecia areata. The CDR3 sequence: CAWSPSVRSYEQYF. In nucleotides, the CDR3 is TGTGCCTGGAGTCCATCAGTCAGGTCCTACGAGCAGTACTTC. Filled out from reference TRBV30 and TRBJ2-7, the complete variable domain reads SQTIHQWPATLVQPVGSPLSLECTVEGTSNPNLYWYRQAAGRGLQLLFYSVGIGQISSEVPQNLSASRPQDRQFILSSKKLLLSDSGFYLCAWSPSVRSYEQYFGPGTRLTVT.